The rows below give T cell receptor beta chains drawn from one sample of a study of cytomegalovirus exposure and HLA in healthy donors. Only in-frame clones appear in the TCRdb table, and some are missing; sequencing was by immunoSEQ multiplex PCR. In the table there are approximately 160,000 clones, roughly 89% of which are singletons. The source material was PBMCs. The receptors stem from a woman aged 18-30 years in good health and CMV-seropositive. CDR3s include the opening cysteine and the closing phenylalanine or tryptophan. A D gene is named only where the DNA matches it firmly. A clone size is listed for some rows: how often the clone was seen (once, few, many), or a class if it is expanded.

D gene: TRBD1
J gene: TRBJ1-2
clone size: NA
V gene: TRBV6-5
CDR3 protein: CASSLDRGLTYGYTF
CDR3 DNA: TGTGCCAGCAGCCTAGACAGGGGGCTTACCTATGGCTACACCTTC

D gene: TRBD1
J gene: TRBJ2-3
clone size: NA
V gene: TRBV4-3
CDR3 protein: CASSPGQGGDTQYF
CDR3 DNA: TGCGCCAGCAGCCCGGGACAGGGTGGAGATACGCAGTATTTT

D gene: TRBD2
J gene: TRBJ2-1
clone size: NA
V gene: TRBV14
CDR3 protein: CASSQDRLAGRWDEQFF
CDR3 DNA: TGTGCCAGCAGCCAAGATCGCCTAGCGGGGAGGTGGGATGAGCAGTTCTTC

D gene: NA
J gene: TRBJ1-5
clone size: NA
V gene: TRBV4-2
CDR3 protein: CASSQEAQSAHQPQHF
CDR3 DNA: TGTGCCAGCAGCCAAGAGGCCCAGTCTGCCCATCAGCCCCAGCATTTT

D gene: NA
J gene: TRBJ1-4
clone size: once
V gene: TRBV7-9
CDR3 protein: CASSWRRKDNEKLFF
CDR3 DNA: TGTGCCAGCAGCTGGAGACGAAAGGATAATGAAAAACTGTTTTTT

D gene: TRBD1
J gene: TRBJ2-1
clone size: NA
V gene: TRBV4-2
CDR3 protein: CASSQQGARNEQFF
CDR3 DNA: TGTGCCAGCAGCCAGCAGGGGGCGAGGAATGAGCAGTTCTTC

D gene: NA
J gene: TRBJ2-2
clone size: NA
V gene: TRBV27
CDR3 protein: CASLSKAGPTGELFF
CDR3 DNA: TGTGCCAGCCTTAGCAAGGCGGGACCCACCGGGGAGCTGTTTTTT

D gene: NA
J gene: TRBJ2-2
clone size: NA
V gene: TRBV2
CDR3 protein: CASRPGTNTGELFF
CDR3 DNA: TGTGCCAGCAGGCCAGGGACGAACACCGGGGAGCTGTTTTTT

D gene: NA
J gene: TRBJ2-2
clone size: few
V gene: TRBV9
CDR3 protein: CASSPDGGTGELFF
CDR3 DNA: TGTGCCAGCAGCCCGGACGGGGGCACCGGGGAGCTGTTTTTT

D gene: TRBD2
J gene: TRBJ2-7
clone size: once
V gene: TRBV28
CDR3 protein: CASSPSGGLYEQYF
CDR3 DNA: TGTGCCAGCAGTCCTAGCGGGGGCCTCTACGAGCAGTACTTC

D gene: NA
J gene: TRBJ2-3
clone size: NA
V gene: TRBV5-1
CDR3 protein: CASSQRRVDTQYF
CDR3 DNA: TGCGCCAGCAGCCAACGCCGGGTTGATACGCAGTATTTT

D gene: NA
J gene: TRBJ1-1
clone size: NA
V gene: TRBV28
CDR3 protein: CASSFAGMSEAFF
CDR3 DNA: TGTGCCAGCAGTTTTGCAGGGATGTCTGAAGCTTTCTTT

D gene: NA
J gene: TRBJ1-1
clone size: once
V gene: TRBV18
CDR3 protein: CASSELEMNTEAFF
CDR3 DNA: TGTGCCAGCTCAGAGCTAGAAATGAACACTGAAGCTTTCTTT

D gene: TRBD2
J gene: TRBJ2-3
clone size: NA
V gene: TRBV11-1
CDR3 protein: CASSIGKLAGAADTQYF
CDR3 DNA: TGTGCCAGCAGCATTGGAAAGCTAGCGGGAGCGGCAGATACGCAGTATTTT

D gene: TRBD2
J gene: TRBJ2-7
clone size: NA
V gene: TRBV19
CDR3 protein: CASSAGGLYEQYF
CDR3 DNA: TGTGCCAGTAGTGCGGGGGGCCTCTACGAGCAGTACTTC

D gene: NA
J gene: TRBJ2-4
clone size: NA
V gene: TRBV5-6
CDR3 protein: CASSQVRQEKYF
CDR3 DNA: TGTGCCAGCAGCCAAGTCCGACAGGAAAAGTACTTC

D gene: NA
J gene: TRBJ1-5
clone size: few
V gene: TRBV6-5
CDR3 protein: CASKIREYSNQPQHF
CDR3 DNA: TGTGCCAGCAAAATCCGGGAGTATAGCAATCAGCCCCAGCATTTT

D gene: TRBD2
J gene: TRBJ2-1
clone size: NA
V gene: TRBV6-5
CDR3 protein: CASSLRLAGVREQFF
CDR3 DNA: TGTGCCAGCAGCCTCCGACTAGCGGGAGTCCGGGAGCAGTTCTTC

D gene: TRBD2
J gene: TRBJ2-3
clone size: NA
V gene: TRBV4-1
CDR3 protein: CASSQGLAAYTDTQYF
CDR3 DNA: TGCGCCAGCAGCCAAGGGCTAGCGGCCTACACAGATACGCAGTATTTT

D gene: NA
J gene: TRBJ1-2
clone size: NA
V gene: TRBV29-1
CDR3 protein: CSGRQTDGYTF
CDR3 DNA: TGCAGCGGTCGGCAGACAGATGGCTACACCTTC

D gene: NA
J gene: TRBJ2-7
clone size: NA
V gene: TRBV7-7
CDR3 protein: CASSLRPRAEQYF
CDR3 DNA: TGTGCCAGCAGCTTGCGGCCCCGAGCCGAGCAGTACTTC

D gene: TRBD1
J gene: TRBJ2-5
clone size: NA
V gene: TRBV4-2
CDR3 protein: CASSQVSGQGPQETQYF
CDR3 DNA: TGTGCCAGCAGCCAAGTTTCTGGACAGGGGCCTCAAGAGACCCAGTACTTC

D gene: NA
J gene: TRBJ2-1
clone size: NA
V gene: TRBV29-1
CDR3 protein: CSVLSELSYNEQFF
CDR3 DNA: TGCAGCGTGCTGAGCGAACTCTCCTACAATGAGCAGTTCTTC

D gene: NA
J gene: TRBJ2-7
clone size: NA
V gene: TRBV7-2
CDR3 protein: CASSLGTSDIRGQYF
CDR3 DNA: TGTGCCAGCAGCTTAGGAACTAGCGATATCAGGGGGCAGTACTTC

D gene: TRBD2
J gene: TRBJ2-7
clone size: NA
V gene: TRBV11-2
CDR3 protein: CASSGRLAGVGEQYF
CDR3 DNA: TGTGCCAGCAGCGGGAGACTAGCGGGAGTAGGCGAGCAGTACTTC

D gene: NA
J gene: TRBJ2-3
clone size: NA
V gene: TRBV11-2
CDR3 protein: CASSRQPSTDTQYF
CDR3 DNA: TGTGCCAGCAGCCGACAGCCTAGCACAGATACGCAGTATTTT

D gene: TRBD2
J gene: TRBJ2-1
clone size: NA
V gene: TRBV11-2
CDR3 protein: CASSLLPGGEAIYNEQFF
CDR3 DNA: TGTGCCAGCAGCTTACTCCCTGGGGGGGAGGCCATCTACAATGAGCAGTTCTTC

D gene: TRBD2
J gene: TRBJ2-1
clone size: few
V gene: TRBV9
CDR3 protein: CASSVQTSGVYNEQFF
CDR3 DNA: TGTGCCAGCAGCGTGCAGACTAGCGGGGTCTACAATGAGCAGTTCTTC

D gene: TRBD1
J gene: TRBJ2-7
clone size: NA
V gene: TRBV27
CDR3 protein: CASSLYPGGNEQYF
CDR3 DNA: TGTGCCAGCAGTTTATACCCAGGGGGCAACGAGCAGTACTTC

D gene: NA
J gene: TRBJ1-5
clone size: NA
V gene: TRBV28
CDR3 protein: CASSLRYINQPQHF
CDR3 DNA: TGTGCCAGCAGTTTGAGGTATATCAATCAGCCCCAGCATTTT

D gene: TRBD1
J gene: TRBJ2-1
clone size: NA
V gene: TRBV5-4
CDR3 protein: CASSTDRGTYNEQFF
CDR3 DNA: TGTGCCAGCAGCACCGACAGGGGCACCTACAATGAGCAGTTCTTC

D gene: TRBD1
J gene: TRBJ1-2
clone size: NA
V gene: TRBV6-5
CDR3 protein: CASSQSGQGAGGYTF
CDR3 DNA: TGTGCCAGCAGTCAGTCCGGACAGGGGGCGGGCGGCTACACCTTC

D gene: NA
J gene: TRBJ2-1
clone size: NA
V gene: TRBV5-8
CDR3 protein: CASSLGPSTYNEQFF
CDR3 DNA: TGTGCCAGCAGCTTGGGCCCAAGCACCTACAATGAGCAGTTCTTC

D gene: TRBD1
J gene: TRBJ2-1
clone size: NA
V gene: TRBV6-5
CDR3 protein: CASSSNRGRREQFF
CDR3 DNA: TGTGCCAGCAGTTCGAACAGGGGGCGCAGAGAGCAGTTCTTC

D gene: NA
J gene: TRBJ2-7
clone size: NA
V gene: TRBV14
CDR3 protein: CASSQGPPRRQYF
CDR3 DNA: TGTGCCAGCAGCCAAGGGCCCCCTAGGCGGCAGTACTTC

D gene: NA
J gene: TRBJ1-2
clone size: few
V gene: TRBV5-4
CDR3 protein: CASSFESYGYTF
CDR3 DNA: TGTGCCAGCAGCTTTGAGAGCTATGGCTACACCTTC

D gene: NA
J gene: TRBJ2-7
clone size: NA
V gene: TRBV29-1
CDR3 protein: CSVVRTYEQYF
CDR3 DNA: TGCAGCGTTGTCAGAACCTACGAGCAGTACTTC

D gene: NA
J gene: TRBJ2-7
clone size: NA
V gene: TRBV5-1
CDR3 protein: CASSLDPRDYEQYF
CDR3 DNA: TGCGCCAGCAGCCTGGACCCCAGGGACTACGAGCAGTACTTC

D gene: TRBD2
J gene: TRBJ2-3
clone size: NA
V gene: TRBV27
CDR3 protein: CASGTSGRDTQYF
CDR3 DNA: TGTGCTTCAGGGACTAGCGGGAGGGATACGCAGTATTTT